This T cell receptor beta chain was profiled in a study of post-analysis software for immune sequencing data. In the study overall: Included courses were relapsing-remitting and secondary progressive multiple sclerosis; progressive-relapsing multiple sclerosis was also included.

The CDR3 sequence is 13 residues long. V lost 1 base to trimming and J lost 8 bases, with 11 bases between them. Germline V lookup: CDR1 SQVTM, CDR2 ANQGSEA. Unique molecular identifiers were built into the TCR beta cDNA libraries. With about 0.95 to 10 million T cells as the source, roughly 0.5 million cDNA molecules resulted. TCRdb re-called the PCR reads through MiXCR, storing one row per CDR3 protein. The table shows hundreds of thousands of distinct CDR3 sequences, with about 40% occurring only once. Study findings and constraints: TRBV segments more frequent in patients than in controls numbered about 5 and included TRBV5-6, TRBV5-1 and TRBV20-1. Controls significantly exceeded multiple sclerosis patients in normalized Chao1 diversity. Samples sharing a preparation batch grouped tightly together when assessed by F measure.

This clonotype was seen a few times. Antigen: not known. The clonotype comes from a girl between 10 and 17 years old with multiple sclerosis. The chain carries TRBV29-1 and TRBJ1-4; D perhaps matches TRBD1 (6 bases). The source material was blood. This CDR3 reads CSVEGAGEEKLFF. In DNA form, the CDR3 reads TGCAGCGTTGAAGGGGCAGGGGAGGAAAAACTGTTTTTT.